Described below is a single TCR beta chain sequence and its context. Its antigen is unknown. This specimen belongs to a study of PD-1 blockade in classical Hodgkin lymphoma. Study-level background: Nivolumab 3 mg/kg was given intravenously every 2 weeks.

Data came from immunoSEQ multiplex PCR; TCRdb stores just in-frame clones and leaves some out. The sample lists about 20,000 clones, 76% occurring once. Whole-study findings and limits: The CD4+ diversity rise by C4D1 was clearest in complete responders.

As for time point: cycle 4 day 1 (C4D1), after less than seven weeks of nivolumab. Autologous stem cell transplantation was followed by relapse in every patient, and brentuximab vedotin exposure varied. Germline CDR1 and CDR2: LGHNA and YSLEER. V lost 0 bases and J lost 2; bases outside the gene matches: 9. The CDR3 length is 17 residues. Sequences were derived from peripheral blood mononuclear cells (PBMCs), sampled before the fourth cycle of nivolumab. The sequence was collected from a human donor with classical Hodgkin lymphoma. V gene TRBV4-3 combines with J gene TRBJ2-5, with 7 bases identical to TRBD2. The CDR3 region has the DNA TGCGCCAGCAGCCAAGATCCCGGGAGGCCCCCGCAAGAGACCCAGTACTTC. Translated: CASSQDPGRPPQETQYF.